These T cell receptor beta chains were read from a single sample in a study of shared clonotypes between healthy human individuals. The data were produced by immunoSEQ multiplex PCR, yet TCRdb's version contains in-frame clones alone and is incomplete. The sample lists roughly 1.5 million clones; 95% to 99% were seen once. Sequences were obtained from naive CD4+ T cells sorted from blood. The source of these receptors is a man aged 25 to 40 in good health. CDR3s include the opening cysteine and the closing phenylalanine or tryptophan. The order of the fields is J gene, clone size, D gene, V gene, CDR3 DNA, CDR3 protein. The D gene is left open where the match is weak. Clone size appears in some rows only: once, few, many, or a class for an expanded clone.

TRBJ2-7 | once | . | TRBV5-5 | TGTGCCAGCAGTTCCACAGGGATCTCCTACGAGCAGTACTTC | CASSSTGISYEQYF
TRBJ2-2 | . | TRBD2 | TRBV28 | TGTGCCAGCGCCATTCCTAGCGGGAGTTACACCGGGGAGCTGTTTTTT | CASAIPSGSYTGELFF
TRBJ2-7 | . | . | TRBV10-1 | TGCGCCAGCAGTGCGGAAACCTACGAGCAGTACTTC | CASSAETYEQYF
TRBJ2-5 | . | . | TRBV28 | TGTGCCAGCAGTCTGACAGCTCCCCGGGAGACCCAGTACTTC | CASSLTAPRETQYF
TRBJ2-1 | . | . | TRBV9 | TGTGCCAGCAGAGCCGGCGGGCAGGGGCGGGAGCAGTTCTTC | CASRAGGQGREQFF
TRBJ2-5 | . | . | TRBV11-3 | TGTGCCAGCAGCCGGGCCACCGGGGAAGAGACCCAGTACTTC | CASSRATGEETQYF
TRBJ2-3 | . | . | TRBV7-2 | TGTGCCAGCAACCCGACCTTGTTTAGGGTAGATACGCAGTATTTT | CASNPTLFRVDTQYF
TRBJ2-7 | . | . | TRBV7-9 | TGTGCCAGCAGCTTATTTCTCTTAGGCGGGACGCTCCCAGACGAGCAGTACTTC | CASSLFLLGGTLPDEQYF
TRBJ2-3 | . | . | TRBV10-2 | TGCGCCAGCAGGGTCCTCGCTAGCACAGATACGCAGTATTTT | CASRVLASTDTQYF
TRBJ1-1 | . | . | TRBV30 | TGTGCCTGGAGATCCCCGGGGCACACTGAAGCTTTCTTT | CAWRSPGHTEAFF
TRBJ1-1 | . | . | TRBV5-1 | TGCGCCAGCAGCCCCACGGCCGGGAGCCCTGAAGCTTTCTTT | CASSPTAGSPEAFF
TRBJ1-3 | . | . | TRBV18 | TGTGCCAGCTCAGACAGATCGTCCCGAAACACCATATATTTT | CASSDRSSRNTIYF
TRBJ2-7 | . | . | TRBV9 | TGTGCCAGCAGCGTAGGGGCTAGTTCCTACGAGCAGTACTTC | CASSVGASSYEQYF
TRBJ1-5 | . | . | TRBV30 | TGTGCCTGGAGTAACCAGAGCAATCAGCCCCAGCATTTT | CAWSNQSNQPQHF
TRBJ2-7 | . | . | TRBV5-1 | TGCGCCAGCAGCTTTGAGCGCCGCTCCTACGAGCAGTACTTC | CASSFERRSYEQYF
TRBJ2-2 | . | TRBD2 | TRBV7-2 | TGTGCCAGCAGCTTTCTAGCGGGTTCGAACACCGGGGAGCTGTTTTTT | CASSFLAGSNTGELFF